This T cell receptor beta chain was recorded in a study of CD8 T cells in ankylosing spondylitis. Study-wide points: Reportedly, matched ankylosing spondylitis synovial fluid was significantly enriched for disease-linked clones. Among TCR beta sequences, a motif of roughly 8 highly homologous variants appeared characteristic of ankylosing spondylitis blood.

In TCRdb, the 5' RACE reads were re-called with MiXCR into one record per CDR3 protein. The sample carries 250,000 to 350,000 distinct CDR3 sequences, approximately 20% recorded once. Germline V gene lookup returns CDR1 ENHRY and CDR2 SYGVKD. V shed 3 bases and J shed 7 bases, with 18 bases lying between them. CDR3 size: 16 residues. This clonotype has more than one count but fewer than ten. The antigen is not known. Input material: blood, either unsorted or a sorted T cell fraction (not recorded which). The rearrangement joins TRBV10-3 to TRBJ1-4, with a tentative D call TRBD1 (6 bases). The source of this sequence is a male donor with ankylosing spondylitis or in good health (not recorded which). The CDR3 region is CAISEPGEGITEKLFF. The CDR3 bases are TGTGCCATCAGTGAACCAGGGGAGGGTATTACTGAAAAACTGTTTTTT.